This paragraph reports one T cell receptor (beta chain). Its specificity is not known. These data come from a study of T cell responses to AZD1222 COVID-19 vaccine. The V and J ends lost 5 bases and 6 bases respectively, with 15 bases between them. This CDR3 has 13 residues. Germline V CDR1 and CDR2: SQVTM, ANQGSEA. Findings of the study overall: Repertoires were collected only later (after the peak T cell response had occurred). Donors were chiefly white British, with a greater number of females, and clonal diversity was perhaps underestimated. The span of vaccine-associated CD4 TCRs extended across spike, with dominance at 160-218 and 743-854. Just five or six AZD1222 recipients tested seropositive at baseline.

Data came from immunoSEQ multiplex PCR; TCRdb stores just in-frame clones and leaves some out. Among around 80,000 clones, 70% to 90% were seen once, and the ten largest hold around 1.3%. The receptor's source is an adult who received the AZD1222 COVID-19 vaccine. The chain joins TRBV29-1 to TRBJ2-3, with D possibly TRBD2 on 5 matching bases. The sequencing used peripheral blood, collected 28 days after the second AZD1222 dose. The CDR3 nucleotides are TGCAGCGTTAAGGGAGCCCGACGGGATACGCAGTATTTT. This encodes CSVKGARRDTQYF.